This is a list of T cell receptor beta chains from one sample in a study of T cell changes during pregnancy in multiple sclerosis. Repertoires were generated with immunoSEQ multiplex PCR, while TCRdb's copy carries only in-frame clones and drops some. The sample consists of about 100,000 clones, almost 95% of them appearing once. The starting material was peripheral blood, obtained before pregnancy. The receptors shown here come from a female donor with multiple sclerosis, enrolled in a pregnancy study. The conserved cysteine and the conserved F or W are not part of the CDR3 here. The order of the fields is V gene, CDR3 protein.

v_call: TRBV18
cdr3_aa: ASSPNAGAETQY

v_call: TRBV5-4
cdr3_aa: ASSSGARGEQY

v_call: TRBV9
cdr3_aa: ASSVGDRPHNEKLF

v_call: TRBV19
cdr3_aa: ASTSLGTGGTDTQY

v_call: TRBV6-8
cdr3_aa: ASSHQGVGYT

v_call: TRBV9
cdr3_aa: ASSPIAENTEAF

v_call: TRBV5-1
cdr3_aa: ASSLEGGQGADTQY

v_call: TRBV25-1
cdr3_aa: ASSESAGSYNEQF

v_call: TRBV10-1
cdr3_aa: ASSETGTYEQY

v_call: TRBV29-1
cdr3_aa: SVAYRVGTEAF

v_call: TRBV7-2
cdr3_aa: ASSLGGPQETQY

v_call: TRBV5-6
cdr3_aa: ASSYNRGRQPQH

v_call: TRBV7-9
cdr3_aa: ASSLGQRAGGPRF